These 31 T cell receptor beta chains originate from one sample sequenced in a study of cytomegalovirus exposure and HLA in healthy donors. Data came from immunoSEQ multiplex PCR; TCRdb stores just in-frame clones and leaves some out. The data contain approximately 160,000 clones, roughly 84% of them singletons. Sequences were obtained from PBMCs. The receptor set was obtained from a man aged 25-45 years in good health and CMV-seropositive.

The chain recombines TRBV6-5 with TRBJ2-3, with TRBD1 identical over 8 bases. Germline V gene sequence: CDR1 MNHEY, CDR2 SVGAGI. This CDR3 region has 14 residues. After removal of 2 bases from V and 6 bases from J, the junction contained 4 bases not matched to a gene. The CDR3 sequence: CASSYETGADTQYF. DNA for the CDR3: TGTGCCAGCAGTTACGAGACAGGGGCCGATACGCAGTATTTT.

This clone was observed a few times. The chain links TRBV20-1 to TRBJ1-2, with 8 nucleotides matching TRBD1. The CDR3 consists of 10 residues. Germline trimming cut 5 bases from V and 9 bases from J; bases unmatched to any gene: 2. The germline V gene encodes CDR1 DFQATT and CDR2 SNEGSKA (reference sequence). CDR3 region: CSAGDRSYTF. In DNA, the CDR3 is TGCAGTGCTGGGGACAGGAGCTACACCTTC.

The rearrangement uses TRBV30 and TRBJ2-4; TRBD1 matches 7 bases. CDR3 size: 11 residues. Germline V gene data show CDR1 as GTSNPN and CDR2 as SVGIG (reference sequence). Unmatched junction bases numbered 0, after V lost 5 bases and J lost 5 bases. Written as DNA, the CDR3 is TGTGCCTGGGACAGGGAAAACATTCAGTACTTC. Its protein product is CAWDRENIQYF. Complete variable domain (other parts from reference TRBV30 and TRBJ2-4): SQTIHQWPATLVQPVGSPLSLECTVEGTSNPNLYWYRQAAGRGLQLLFYSVGIGQISSEVPQNLSASRPQDRQFILSSKKLLLSDSGFYLCAWDRENIQYFGAGTRLSVL.

J is TRBJ2-7 and V is TRBV11-3; the D gene is possibly TRBD1 (6 bases). CDR1 and CDR2 (germline): SGHNT, YENEEA. Trimming pared 2 bases from V and 3 bases from J, leaving 8 bases between. The CDR3 extends over 13 amino acids. The CDR3 region has the DNA TGTGCCAGCAGCTTACTGACAGGCTACGAGCAGTACTTC. Encoded protein: CASSLLTGYEQYF.

V is TRBV28 and J is TRBJ1-3; no definite D call. Germline values: CDR1 MDHEN, CDR2 SYDVKM. The length of the CDR3 is 15 residues. The ends were cut back, 3 bases at V and 0 bases at J, with 9 bases in the middle. CDR3 bases: TGTGCCAGCAGTTTGCAGATCCGCTCTGGAAACACCATATATTTT. Protein product: CASSLQIRSGNTIYF.

The chain is built from TRBV10-3 and TRBJ1-5, with TRBD1 identical over 7 bases. Germline lookup yields CDR1 ENHRY and CDR2 SYGVKD. Trimming removed 11 bases from V and 2 bases from J; junction bases left unmatched: 9. CDR3 size: 14 residues. The CDR3 protein is CAARAGGGNQPQHF. The CDR3 coding sequence is TGTGCCGCCCGGGCAGGGGGTGGCAATCAGCCCCAGCATTTT.

This clone was recorded once. The chain links TRBV6-4 to TRBJ2-3, with TRBD2 matching over 13 bases. Trimming cost V 6 bases and J 7 bases; bases outside gene matches: 10. Per the germline V gene, CDR1 is MRHNA and CDR2 is SNTAGT. CDR3 length equals 16 residues. DNA of the CDR3: TGTGCCAGCAGGGCCAAACTAGCGGGGGGGCTAAATACGCAGTATTTT. It encodes CASRAKLAGGLNTQYF.

This clone was seen once. The gene calls are TRBV2 and TRBJ2-1, with 14 bases fitting TRBD2. Losses at the gene ends were 6 bases for V and 5 bases for J; bases not matched to a gene: 6. The CDR3 sequence is 16 residues long. Germline-derived CDR1 and CDR2 are SNHLY and FYNNEI. CDR3 nucleotides: TGTGCCAGCAGCCCGACTAGCGGGAGGGATAACAATGAGCAGTTCTTC. It translates to CASSPTSGRDNNEQFF.

The CDR3 region is CASSPMNAAYGYTF. The CDR3 DNA reads as TGTGCCAGCAGCCCAATGAATGCGGCCTATGGCTACACCTTC. The chain links TRBV28 to TRBJ1-2; no clear D. With 6 bases removed from V and 4 bases from J, the gap between germline ends came to 15 bases. This CDR3 comprises 14 residues. Per the germline V gene, CDR1 is MDHEN and CDR2 is SYDVKM.

V and J are TRBV7-6 and TRBJ2-5; TRBD2 matches 10 bases. The V gene end was trimmed by 4 bases and the J gene end by 2 bases; junction bases not matched to a gene: 16. This CDR3 has 19 amino acids. The germline gives CDR1 SGHVS, CDR2 FNYEAQ. The CDR3 is CASSYSRLSGRALQETQYF. The CDR3 coding sequence is TGTGCCAGCAGCTACTCCCGACTGAGCGGGAGGGCCTTACAAGAGACCCAGTACTTC.

V and J are TRBV5-6 and TRBJ2-2, with D uncertain. Trimming pared 1 base from V and 3 bases from J, leaving 4 bases between. Looked up from germline, CDR1 is SGHDT and CDR2 is YYEEEE. The CDR3 runs 13 residues. CDR3 region: CASSLLYTGELFF. DNA for the CDR3: TGTGCCAGCAGCTTGCTATACACCGGGGAGCTGTTTTTT.

This chain joins TRBV9 and TRBJ2-5; TRBD2 might be the D (5 bases). Trimming left V 4 bases short and J 3 bases short, with 13 bases between. This CDR3 is built from 14 residues. Looked up from germline, CDR1 is SGDLS and CDR2 is YYNGEE. The CDR3 DNA reads TGTGCCAGCAGCCCCAGCCTAGCCGAAGAGACCCAGTACTTC. It encodes CASSPSLAEETQYF.

The rearrangement uses TRBV9 and TRBJ2-3; maybe TRBD1 (6 bases). The V gene lost 3 bases and the J gene lost 0 bases, with 20 bases spanning the gap. The germline gives CDR1 SGDLS, CDR2 YYNGEE. There are 18 residues in the CDR3. CDR3 residues: CASSETMDSLASTDTQYF. Written as DNA, the CDR3 is TGTGCCAGCAGCGAAACTATGGACAGTCTCGCGAGCACAGATACGCAGTATTTT.

The rearrangement links TRBV5-1 to TRBJ2-7, with 7 nucleotides matching TRBD1. Trimming took 4 bases from V and 7 from J; bases not matched to a gene: 5. CDR1 is SGHRS and CDR2 is YFSETQ in the germline V gene. The CDR3 loop spans 12 amino acids. CDR3 coding DNA: TGCGCCAGCAGCCCACAGGGGAAGGAGCAGTACTTC. As protein: CASSPQGKEQYF.

The rearrangement links TRBV7-9 to TRBJ1-4, with D maybe TRBD1 (5 bases). Trimming pared 1 base from V and 11 bases from J, leaving 11 bases between. The CDR3 loop spans 13 amino acids. CDR1 and CDR2 (germline): SEHNR, FQNEAQ (reference sequence). The DNA for the CDR3 is TGTGCCAGCAGCTTAGTGGGGGGAAACAAACTGTTTTTT. Protein sequence: CASSLVGGNKLFF.

The genes are TRBV9 and TRBJ2-3; 7 nucleotides align to TRBD2. CDR1 is SGDLS, CDR2 YYNGEE, per germline. V lost 0 bases to trimming and J lost 3 bases; unmatched junction nucleotides: 28. The CDR3 length is 23 residues. The CDR3 region is CASSVASRSGLYSREGPTDTQYF. CDR3 nucleotide sequence: TGTGCCAGCAGCGTAGCCAGCCGGTCTGGACTCTACTCGAGGGAGGGCCCGACAGATACGCAGTATTTT.

The chain combines TRBV9 with TRBJ2-5, with D possibly TRBD2 on 5 matching bases. The V and J ends lost 1 base and 2 bases respectively, with 6 bases between them. The CDR3 runs to 13 residues. Germline CDR1 is SGDLS and CDR2 is YYNGEE. CDR3 sequence: CASSVSGQETQYF. The CDR3 coding sequence is TGTGCCAGCAGCGTATCGGGGCAAGAGACCCAGTACTTC.

The rearrangement joins TRBV7-2 to TRBJ2-5, with 11 bases matching TRBD2. Germline V gene data show CDR1 as SGHTA and CDR2 as FQGNSA. V lost 2 bases to trimming and J lost 4 bases; unmatched junction nucleotides: 6. The CDR3 totals 16 residues. CDR3: CASSLTSGGWGETQYF. CDR3 DNA: TGTGCCAGCAGCTTAACTAGCGGGGGATGGGGAGAGACCCAGTACTTC.

The rearrangement links TRBV2 to TRBJ2-2; D is unclear. The CDR3 has 13 amino acids. Germline V gene lookup returns CDR1 SNHLY and CDR2 FYNNEI. V was pared by 1 base and J by 5 bases, with 5 bases between. The CDR3 DNA sequence: TGTGCCAGCAGTGAAGAAGAGACCGGGGAGCTGTTTTTT. Translating it yields CASSEEETGELFF.

V is TRBV5-5 and J is TRBJ2-7, with D possibly being TRBD2 (7 bases). Trimming shortened V by 4 bases and J by 6 bases, and 17 bases separated the two germline ends. Germline-derived CDR1 and CDR2 are SGHKS and YYEKEE (reference sequence). The CDR3 is 14 residues long. The CDR3 region has the DNA TGTGCCAGCAGCCTTTTTAGGGGGGGCGGCGAGCAGTACTTC. This encodes CASSLFRGGGEQYF.

The chain's CDR3 is CASSPTSSGPLYNEQFF. The CDR3 bases are TGTGCCAGCAGTCCCACCTCTAGCGGCCCGCTCTACAATGAGCAGTTCTTC. This chain links TRBV27 with TRBJ2-1; 7 nucleotides agree with TRBD2. Trimming took 5 bases from V and 3 from J; bases not matched to a gene: 13. Germline V gene sequence: CDR1 MNHEY, CDR2 SMNVEV (reference sequence). This CDR3 spans 17 amino acids.

This chain uses TRBV5-1 with TRBJ2-7, with 15 bases matching TRBD2. The ends lost 3 bases at V and 3 bases at J; junction bases unmatched: 4. Germline V lookup: CDR1 SGHRS, CDR2 YFSETQ. There are 16 residues in the CDR3. The DNA of the CDR3 is TGCGCCAGCAGCTGGGGGACTAGCGGGAGGAACTACGAGCAGTACTTC. Protein product: CASSWGTSGRNYEQYF.

This chain connects TRBV15 to TRBJ1-2; 7 bases line up with TRBD1. CDR3 length: 16 amino acids. J lost 4 bases, V lost 0 bases, and 8 bases had no gene match. Germline V CDR1 and CDR2: LNHNV, YYDKDF (reference sequence). CDR3 nucleotides: TGTGCCACCAGCAGAGATAGGGGACAGTCCTTCTATGGCTACACCTTC. Protein product: CATSRDRGQSFYGYTF. The variable domain in full, with the rest retrieved from reference TRBV15 and TRBJ1-2, is DAMVIQNPRYQVTQFGKPVTLSCSQTLNHNVMYWYQQKSSQAPKLLFHYYDKDFNNEADTPDNFQSRRPNTSFCFLDIRSPGLGDTAMYLCATSRDRGQSFYGYTFGSGTRLTVV.

This rearrangement joins TRBV30 to TRBJ2-6; 10 bases fit TRBD2. The germline gives CDR1 GTSNPN, CDR2 SVGIG (reference sequence). The CDR3 consists of 18 residues. Losses at the gene ends were 1 base for V and 0 bases for J; bases not matched to a gene: 6. CDR3 coding DNA: TGTGCCTGGAGTGGACGACTAGCGGGCGTCTCTGGGGCCAACGTCCTGACTTTC. As protein: CAWSGRLAGVSGANVLTF. Full variable domain (outside the CDR3, taken from reference TRBV30 and TRBJ2-6): SQTIHQWPATLVQPVGSPLSLECTVEGTSNPNLYWYRQAAGRGLQLLFYSVGIGQISSEVPQNLSASRPQDRQFILSSKKLLLSDSGFYLCAWSGRLAGVSGANVLTFGAGSRLTVL.

As to this clone: In the same sample, other DNA sequences code for this CDR3. This rearrangement joins TRBV6-5 to TRBJ2-7, with a tentative D call TRBD1 (6 bases). V dropped 4 bases and J dropped 3 bases, with 7 bases sitting between them. The CDR3 covers 12 residues. CDR1 and CDR2 from the germline V gene are MNHEY and SVGAGI. CDR3 bases: TGTGCCAGCAGTTCACAGGGCTACGAGCAGTACTTC. It translates to CASSSQGYEQYF.

The chain employs TRBV11-3 and TRBJ2-1, with 8 bases that match TRBD1. The CDR3 contains 14 residues. V lost 5 bases, J lost 4 bases, and 4 bases stayed unmatched. Germline CDR1 reads SGHNT; CDR2 reads YENEEA. CDR3 DNA sequence: TGTGCCAGCAGCCCCCGGACAGGGTACAATGAGCAGTTCTTC. Amino acids: CASSPRTGYNEQFF.

The chain joins TRBV5-1 to TRBJ2-3, with TRBD1 as a possible D gene (7 bases). This CDR3 spans 18 amino acids. Germline-derived CDR1 and CDR2 are SGHRS and YFSETQ. V shed 3 bases and J shed 4 bases, with 24 bases lying between them. The CDR3 nucleotides are TGCGCCAGCAGCTCGATTCCGGGACCCAGGGGGGCCTCAGATACGCAGTATTTT. Protein product: CASSSIPGPRGASDTQYF.

This chain links TRBV11-2 with TRBJ2-5, with D possibly matching TRBD1 (5 bases). V gave up 2 bases and J gave up 3 bases, with 13 bases separating them. CDR3 size: 15 residues. The germline gives CDR1 SGHAT, CDR2 FQNNGV. CDR3 coding DNA: TGTGCCAGCAGCTTAAGACAGAGCCAGGAAGAGACCCAGTACTTC. Residues: CASSLRQSQEETQYF.

This chain connects TRBV7-8 to TRBJ2-1; D is possibly TRBD2 (5 bases). The germline CDR1 and CDR2 sequences are SGHVS and FQNEAQ. Trimming took 3 bases from V and 4 from J, leaving 16 bases between them. The CDR3 contains 16 residues. In DNA form, the CDR3 reads TGTGCCAGCAGCTTTCTCCGAGGGATCCTGTACAATGAGCAGTTCTTC. Translated, it gives CASSFLRGILYNEQFF.

This clone was recorded only once. The rearrangement uses TRBV9 and TRBJ2-2, with D possibly matching TRBD2 (5 bases). V lost 3 bases and J 0 bases, leaving 9 bases between the germline ends. CDR1 and CDR2 from the germline V gene are SGDLS and YYNGEE. The length of the CDR3 is 15 residues. This CDR3 is CASSARGPNTGELFF. The CDR3 nucleotides read TGTGCCAGCAGCGCCCGAGGGCCGAACACCGGGGAGCTGTTTTTT.

The V gene is TRBV5-1, the J gene TRBJ1-4; 8 bases fit TRBD1. This CDR3 region has 15 residues. J gave up 3 bases and V 7 bases, and 8 bases lay outside the gene matches. Germline V lookup: CDR1 SGHRS, CDR2 YFSETQ. DNA for the CDR3: TGCGCCAGCTCTACTCAGGGGGCGCCTAATGAAAAACTGTTTTTT. This codes for CASSTQGAPNEKLFF.